The clone carrying this TCR beta chain appeared once. The target antigen is unknown. Sequencing used immunoSEQ v3.0 at survey level. TCRdb's table, derived via immunoSEQ multiplex PCR, lists solely in-frame clones and lacks some. The repertoire holds roughly 17,000 clones, with 79% as singletons. The data were taken from a study of long-term antiretroviral therapy in people with HIV. Study as a whole: It was about a decade before the 2015 immediate-ART recommendation that the earliest samples were taken.

Study outcomes and limitations: Absence of data on ART adherence, viral resistance or therapy changes was noted.

V shed 4 bases and J shed 6 bases, with 10 bases lying between them. Germline CDR1 SGHTA, CDR2 FQGNSA. The CDR3 contains 13 residues. The V and J genes are TRBV7-2 and TRBJ2-1; D unclear. The starting material was unsorted PBMCs, obtained at the start of antiretroviral therapy. This TCR derives from a man aged 25 to 40 with HIV. As DNA, the CDR3 is TGTGCCAGCAGCTCTGTAATAGTCAATGAGCAGTTCTTC. Translating gives CASSSVIVNEQFF. Complete variable domain (other parts from reference TRBV7-2 and TRBJ2-1): GAGVSQSPSNKVTEKGKDVELRCDPISGHTALYWYRQSLGQGLEFLIYFQGNSAPDKSGLPSDRFSAERTGGSVSTLTIQRTQQEDSAVYLCASSSVIVNEQFFGPGTRLTVL.